This T cell receptor beta chain derives from a study of blood T cells in healthy people across ages. The use of a sample-barcoded 5' primer and a J-beta primer mix characterized a second PCR of roughly 6 to 12 cycles. At least 3 million CDR3-containing paired-end reads were obtained per sample. TCRdb fed the 5' RACE reads into MiXCR, producing one record per CDR3 protein. The sample records about 590,000 distinct CDR3 sequences, approximately 30% being singletons. Study outcomes and limitations: TCR beta diversity per million T cells fell roughly linearly with age. More naive CD4+ cells and higher diversity were found in long-lived than in aged donors.

CDR1 and CDR2 from the germline V gene are GTSNPN and SVGIG (reference sequence). Trimming pared 1 base from V and 0 bases from J, leaving 10 bases between. This CDR3 spans 14 amino acids. This clonotype has a count of ten or more. Its antigen is as yet unknown. This chain connects TRBV30 to TRBJ2-7; weak D call: TRBD1 (6 bases). The clonotype comes from a woman older than 75 in good health. Sequenced input: blood. The CDR3 region has the DNA TGTGCCTGGAGTGGGGACACAATCTCCTACGAGCAGTACTTC. It specifies CAWSGDTISYEQYF.